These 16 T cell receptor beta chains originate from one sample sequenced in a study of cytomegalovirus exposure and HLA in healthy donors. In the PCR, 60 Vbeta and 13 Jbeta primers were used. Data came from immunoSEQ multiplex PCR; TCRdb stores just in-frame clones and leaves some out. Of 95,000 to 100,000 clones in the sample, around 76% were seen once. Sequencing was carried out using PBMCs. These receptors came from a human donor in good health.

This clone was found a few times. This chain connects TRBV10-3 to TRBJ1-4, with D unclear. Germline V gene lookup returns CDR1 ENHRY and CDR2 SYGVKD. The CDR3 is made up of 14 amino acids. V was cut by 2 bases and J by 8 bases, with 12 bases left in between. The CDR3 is CAISEEGREEKLFF. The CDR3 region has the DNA TGTGCCATCAGTGAGGAAGGGAGGGAGGAAAAACTGTTTTTT.

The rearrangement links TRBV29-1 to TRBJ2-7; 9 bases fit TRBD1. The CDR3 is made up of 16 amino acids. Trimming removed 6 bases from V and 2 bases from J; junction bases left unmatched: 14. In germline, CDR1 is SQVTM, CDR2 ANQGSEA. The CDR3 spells CSVSGTGSIRAYEQYF. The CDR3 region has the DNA TGCAGCGTCTCCGGGACAGGGTCAATCAGGGCCTACGAGCAGTACTTC.

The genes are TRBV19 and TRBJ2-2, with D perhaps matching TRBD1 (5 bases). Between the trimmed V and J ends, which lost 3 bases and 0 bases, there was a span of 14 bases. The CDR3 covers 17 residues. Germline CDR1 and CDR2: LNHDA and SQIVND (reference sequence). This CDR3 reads CASSIRGSFTNTGELFF. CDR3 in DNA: TGTGCCAGTAGTATTAGGGGCTCCTTTACGAACACCGGGGAGCTGTTTTTT.

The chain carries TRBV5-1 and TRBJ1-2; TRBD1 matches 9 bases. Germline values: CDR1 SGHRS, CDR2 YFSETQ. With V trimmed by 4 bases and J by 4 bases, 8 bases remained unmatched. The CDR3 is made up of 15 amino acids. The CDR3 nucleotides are TGCGCCAGCAGCAAAGGGACAGGGCGGTTCTATGGCTACACCTTC. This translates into CASSKGTGRFYGYTF.

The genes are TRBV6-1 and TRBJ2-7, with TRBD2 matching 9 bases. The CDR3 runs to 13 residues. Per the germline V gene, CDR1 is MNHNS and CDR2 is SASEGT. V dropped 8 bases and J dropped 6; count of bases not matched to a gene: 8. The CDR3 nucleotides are TGTGCCAGCCATATCGGACTAGCGAGCGAGCAGTACTTC. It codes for CASHIGLASEQYF.

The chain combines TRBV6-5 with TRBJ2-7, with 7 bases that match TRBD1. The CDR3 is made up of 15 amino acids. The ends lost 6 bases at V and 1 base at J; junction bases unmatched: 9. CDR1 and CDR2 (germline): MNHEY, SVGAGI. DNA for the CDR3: TGTGCCAGCAGCCGCCCGGGACAGTCTTCCTACGAGCAGTACTTC. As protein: CASSRPGQSSYEQYF.

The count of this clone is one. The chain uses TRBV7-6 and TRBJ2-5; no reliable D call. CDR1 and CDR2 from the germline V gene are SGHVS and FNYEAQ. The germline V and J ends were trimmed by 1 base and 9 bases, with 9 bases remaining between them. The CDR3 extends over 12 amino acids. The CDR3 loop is CASSLEVQSQYF. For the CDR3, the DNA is TGTGCCAGCAGCTTAGAGGTACAGTCCCAGTACTTC.

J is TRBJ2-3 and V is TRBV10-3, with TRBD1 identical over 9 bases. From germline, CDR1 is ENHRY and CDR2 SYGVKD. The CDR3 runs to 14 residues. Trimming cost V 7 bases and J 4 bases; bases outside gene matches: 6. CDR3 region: CAITSDRGADTQYF. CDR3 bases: TGTGCCATCACCTCGGACAGGGGCGCAGATACGCAGTATTTT.

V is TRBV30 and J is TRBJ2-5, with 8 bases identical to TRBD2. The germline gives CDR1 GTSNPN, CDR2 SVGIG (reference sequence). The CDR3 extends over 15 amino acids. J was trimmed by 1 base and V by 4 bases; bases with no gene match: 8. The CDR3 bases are TGTGCCTGGAATAAAGCGGGAGTGCTCCAAGAGACCCAGTACTTC. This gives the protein CAWNKAGVLQETQYF.

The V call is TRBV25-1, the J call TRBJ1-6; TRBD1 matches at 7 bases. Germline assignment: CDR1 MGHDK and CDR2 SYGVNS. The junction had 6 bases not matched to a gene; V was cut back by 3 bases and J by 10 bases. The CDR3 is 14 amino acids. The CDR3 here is CASSETGRTSPLHF. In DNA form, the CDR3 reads TGTGCCAGCAGTGAGACAGGGCGTACCTCACCCCTCCACTTT. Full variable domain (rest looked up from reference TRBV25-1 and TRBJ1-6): EADIYQTPRYLVIGTGKKITLECSQTMGHDKMYWYQQDPGMELHLIHYSYGVNSTEKGDLSSESTVSRIRTEHFPLTLESARPSHTSQYLCASSETGRTSPLHFGNGTRLTVT.

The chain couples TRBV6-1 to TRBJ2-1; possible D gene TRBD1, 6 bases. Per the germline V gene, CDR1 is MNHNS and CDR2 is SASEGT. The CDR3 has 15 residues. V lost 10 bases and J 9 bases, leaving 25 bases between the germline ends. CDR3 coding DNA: TGTGCCACTAGAAATAGCCCCCAGGGGATCGGTGAGCAGTTCTTC. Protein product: CATRNSPQGIGEQFF.

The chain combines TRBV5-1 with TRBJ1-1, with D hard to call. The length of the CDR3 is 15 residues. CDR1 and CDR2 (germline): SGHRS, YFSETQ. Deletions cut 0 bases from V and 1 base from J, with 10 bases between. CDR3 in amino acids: CASSLDGETNTEAFF. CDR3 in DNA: TGCGCCAGCAGCTTGGATGGGGAGACGAACACTGAAGCTTTCTTT.

CDR3 protein: CASSLYRPSAGGGTDTQYF. The CDR3 DNA sequence: TGTGCCAGCTCACTCTACCGTCCCTCGGCGGGGGGGGGCACAGATACGCAGTATTTT. The chain uses TRBV18 and TRBJ2-3, with TRBD2 matching 9 bases. V was clipped by 4 bases and J by 1 base; unmatched bases: 15. The germline V gene has CDR1 KGHSH and CDR2 LQKENI. The CDR3 length is 19 residues.

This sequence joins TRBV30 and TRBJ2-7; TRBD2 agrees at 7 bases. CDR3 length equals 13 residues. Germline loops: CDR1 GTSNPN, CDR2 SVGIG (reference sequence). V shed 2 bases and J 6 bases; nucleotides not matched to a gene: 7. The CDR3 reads CAWSLGTTGEQYF. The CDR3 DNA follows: TGTGCCTGGAGTCTCGGGACTACTGGCGAGCAGTACTTC.

The CDR3 sequence: CASSDPGGLSYEQYF. The CDR3 coding sequence is TGCGCCAGCAGTGATCCAGGGGGCCTCTCCTACGAGCAGTACTTC. The chain couples TRBV10-2 to TRBJ2-7; 8 bases are a match to TRBD1. Germline trimming cut 3 bases from V and 0 bases from J; bases unmatched to any gene: 4. This CDR3 is built from 15 residues. In germline, CDR1 is WSHSY, CDR2 SAAADI.

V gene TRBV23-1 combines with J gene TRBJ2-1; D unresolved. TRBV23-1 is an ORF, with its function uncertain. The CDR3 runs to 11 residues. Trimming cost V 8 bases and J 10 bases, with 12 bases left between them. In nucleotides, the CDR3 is TGCGCCAGCGGCCAGTTCCCGGAGCAGTTCTTC. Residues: CASGQFPEQFF.